A single sample is the source of the 10 T cell receptor beta chains below, sequenced in a study of T cells in narcolepsy (dated 2018 in TCRdb). The library was prepared using the immunoSEQ multiplex PCR assay. TCRdb mirrors the immuneACCESS table, restricted to in-frame sequences. Some clones are absent from its copies; in checked studies, under half trace to an unresolved V gene, and the reason for the others is unknown. The sample table holds around 18,000 clones, of which 72% were seen once. More than 13% of the sample is in the top ten clones. The sample comprised CD45RA- memory CD8+ T cells from PBMCs. Reading the label with the study, this specimen's cell subset or site is: memory T cells sorted ex vivo from peripheral blood. All receptors derive from a human donor with narcolepsy.

The V gene is TRBV29-1, the J gene TRBJ1-1; D may be TRBD1 (5 bases). From germline, CDR1 is SQVTM and CDR2 ANQGSEA. The ends were cut back, 7 bases at V and 8 bases at J, with 20 bases in the middle. This CDR3 has 13 residues. DNA for the CDR3: TGCAGCGCAAGCGAAGGGGCGACCTACGAAGCTTTCTTT. This translates into CSASEGATYEAFF.

The CDR3 loop is CASSYGALGTDTQYF. The CDR3 nucleotides are TGTGCCAGCAGTTATGGGGCCTTGGGCACAGATACGCAGTATTTT. This chain links TRBV6-6 with TRBJ2-3; TRBD1 is a possible D gene (5 bases). The V gene lost 3 bases and the J gene lost 1 base, with 11 bases spanning the gap. In germline, CDR1 is MNHNY, CDR2 SVGAGI (reference sequence). The CDR3 contains 15 residues.

The chain joins TRBV27 to TRBJ1-2, with unresolved D. V dropped 4 bases and J dropped 5 bases, with 14 bases sitting between them. The CDR3 has 14 amino acids. Germline CDR1 MNHEY, CDR2 SMNVEV (reference sequence). DNA for the CDR3: TGTGCCAGCAGTTCAGGAGGGAATGGGTATGGCTACACCTTC. Protein product: CASSSGGNGYGYTF.

This clone has just a few counts. The V call is TRBV6-5, the J call TRBJ2-3; D unclear. The CDR3 extends over 15 amino acids. Germline V gene sequence: CDR1 MNHEY, CDR2 SVGAGI. V gave up 5 bases and J gave up 1 base, with 13 bases separating them. The CDR3 DNA reads TGTGCCAGCAGTCAACGAGCCCCTGGCACAGATACGCAGTATTTT. Translation gives CASSQRAPGTDTQYF.

The V call is TRBV7-9, the J call TRBJ2-3, with D perhaps TRBD2 (6 bases). The CDR3 has 16 amino acids. Trimming cost V 3 bases and J 0 bases, with 13 bases left between them. The germline CDR1 and CDR2 sequences are SEHNR and FQNEAQ (reference sequence). CDR3 in amino acids: CASSLLTRSSTDTQYF. As DNA, the CDR3 is TGTGCCAGCAGCTTGTTGACTAGATCTAGCACAGATACGCAGTATTTT. Using reference TRBV7-9 and TRBJ2-3 for the parts outside the CDR3, the full variable domain is DTGVSQNPRHKITKRGQNVTFRCDPISEHNRLYWYRQTLGQGPEFLTYFQNEAQLEKSRLLSDRFSAERPKGSFSTLEIQRTEQGDSAMYLCASSLLTRSSTDTQYFGPGTRLTVL.

In DNA, the CDR3 is TGTGCCAGCAGTCCAACCCCCGGGACAGGGGAGATAGATACGCAGTATTTT. The encoded protein is CASSPTPGTGEIDTQYF. The chain combines TRBV25-1 with TRBJ2-3; 10 positions agree with TRBD1. V lost 5 bases to trimming and J lost 5 bases; unmatched junction nucleotides: 13. CDR3 length: 17 amino acids. Germline V gene lookup returns CDR1 MGHDK and CDR2 SYGVNS.

The chain links TRBV7-9 to TRBJ2-1; D not certain. V gave up 3 bases and J gave up 6 bases, with 3 bases separating them. Germline assignment: CDR1 SEHNR and CDR2 FQNEAQ (reference sequence). CDR3 size: 11 residues. CDR3 DNA sequence: TGTGCCAGCAGCTTGTTCAATGAGCAGTTCTTC. Translating gives CASSLFNEQFF. The variable domain in full, with the rest retrieved from reference TRBV7-9 and TRBJ2-1, is DTGVSQNPRHKITKRGQNVTFRCDPISEHNRLYWYRQTLGQGPEFLTYFQNEAQLEKSRLLSDRFSAERPKGSFSTLEIQRTEQGDSAMYLCASSLFNEQFFGPGTRLTVL.

This clone was counted a single time. The V call is TRBV13, the J call TRBJ2-7; 12 bases fit TRBD2. There are 21 residues in the CDR3. J lost 3 bases, V lost 5 bases, and 23 bases had no gene match. Germline assignment: CDR1 PRHDT and CDR2 FYEKMQ (reference sequence). CDR3 in amino acids: CASSPKVGTSGPGNTGYEQYF. The CDR3 nucleotides are TGTGCCAGCAGCCCCAAGGTGGGGACTAGCGGGCCGGGGAATACTGGCTACGAGCAGTACTTC.

This clone was seen a single time. The J gene is TRBJ1-1, the V gene TRBV19; tentative D call: TRBD1 (6 bases). CDR1 is LNHDA, CDR2 SQIVND, per germline (reference sequence). Between the trimmed V and J ends, which lost 4 bases and 7 bases, there was a span of 16 bases. CDR3 length equals 14 residues. CDR3: CASSTQGYEGEAFF. Here the CDR3 DNA reads TGTGCCAGTAGTACCCAGGGGTATGAAGGTGAAGCTTTCTTT.

The genes are TRBV11-2 and TRBJ2-1; 8 bases map to TRBD2. This CDR3 is 15 amino acids long. CDR1 is SGHAT, CDR2 FQNNGV, per germline. The ends lost 6 bases at V and 0 bases at J; junction bases unmatched: 4. CDR3 in amino acids: CASSPSGGSYNEQFF. CDR3 sequence (DNA): TGTGCCAGCAGTCCCAGCGGGGGCTCCTACAATGAGCAGTTCTTC.